This TCR beta chain was observed in a study of cytomegalovirus exposure and HLA in healthy donors. Study-wide results and limits: In an earlier analysis, productive rearrangement rates for most beta V segments clustered near 87% or 30%.

This CDR3 is 17 amino acids long. V gave up 5 bases and J gave up 4 bases; unmatched junction bases: 17. CDR1 and CDR2 (germline): SGHTA, FQGNSA. This clone was recorded only once. Its antigen remains unidentified. PCR amplification relied on 60 Vbeta primers (plus 13 Jbeta primers). The assay was immunoSEQ multiplex PCR, and TCRdb's table has in-frame clones only and misses some. The sample consists of 130,000 to 150,000 clones, approximately 80% of them appearing once. The material sequenced was PBMCs. The chain couples TRBV7-2 to TRBJ2-7, with TRBD2 matching 7 bases. The clonotype was recovered from a woman aged 18-29 years in good health and CMV-seropositive. CDR3 amino acids: CASSRQSSGPPLYEQYF. CDR3 coding DNA: TGTGCCAGCAGCCGCCAGTCTAGCGGACCCCCTCTTTACGAGCAGTACTTC.